These T cell receptor beta chains were read from a single sample in a study of blood T cell repertoires in COVID-19. Profiled with immunoSEQ multiplex PCR; TCRdb holds only in-frame clones, not every one. The table shows under 95,000 clones, with about 89% occurring only once. Sequenced sample: peripheral blood. The receptor source for this set is a man over 45 with COVID-19, enrolled during active disease. CDR3s leave out the opening cysteine and the closing phenylalanine or tryptophan. Each record gives: J gene, V gene, CDR3 protein.

TRBJ2-7 TRBV30 AWSSTGSEQY
TRBJ2-5 TRBV2 ASSVTGRQLLAGGQETQY
TRBJ2-7 TRBV28 ASSESGWRY
TRBJ1-1 TRBV19 ASSMRGRVRNTEAF
TRBJ1-1 TRBV14 ASSQVRGLNTEAF
TRBJ2-2 TRBV30 AWSVLGFNTGELF
TRBJ1-1 TRBV6-1 ASSEVQGTEAF
TRBJ1-4 TRBV29-1 SVSRGNREKLF
TRBJ1-1 TRBV5-1 ASSGGQGSSEAF
TRBJ2-3 TRBV5-6 ASSVSDTQY
TRBJ2-1 TRBV24-1 TTSDLGGSSYNEQF
TRBJ1-1 TRBV6-5 ASSKNTGGGGAF
TRBJ2-1 TRBV9 ASSVEQGSNEQF
TRBJ2-1 TRBV7-3 ASSLMEGSYNEQF
TRBJ2-6 TRBV6-1 ASSAGLISGANVLT
TRBJ2-3 TRBV4-1 AAGFGVGTQY
TRBJ2-5 TRBV18 ASSQGTVRETQY
TRBJ2-5 TRBV19 ASSPGETQY
TRBJ2-1 TRBV25-1 ASSERGNEQF
TRBJ2-7 TRBV7-2 ASSPTGLREQY
TRBJ1-1 TRBV7-9 ASARTGSTEAF
TRBJ2-7 TRBV5-1 ASSLVSFSGYEQY
TRBJ2-1 TRBV19 ASSIDSTPPANEQF
TRBJ2-5 TRBV6-1 ASSEALPTGGKETQY
TRBJ2-1 TRBV19 ASSIGYNEQF